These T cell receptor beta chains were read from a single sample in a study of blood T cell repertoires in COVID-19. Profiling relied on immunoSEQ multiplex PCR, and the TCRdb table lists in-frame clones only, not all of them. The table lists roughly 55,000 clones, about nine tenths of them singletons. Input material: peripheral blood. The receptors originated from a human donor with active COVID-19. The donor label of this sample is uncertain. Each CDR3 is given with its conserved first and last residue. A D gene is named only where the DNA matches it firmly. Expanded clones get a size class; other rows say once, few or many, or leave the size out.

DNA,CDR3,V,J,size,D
TGTGCCAGCAGCAACAGCTCGGCAGGGGCATACGAGCAGTACTTC,CASSNSSAGAYEQYF,TRBV7-9,TRBJ2-7,.,.
TGTGCCAGCAGTTACGCGGGAGGGACCCAGTACTTC,CASSYAGGTQYF,TRBV27,TRBJ2-5,once,TRBD2
TGTGCCAGCAGTTACTCGGGGGGAGATGCTGAAGCTTTCTTT,CASSYSGGDAEAFF,TRBV6-5,TRBJ1-1,.,.
TGTGCCAGCACGCTAACGTCTGCCAACAGACCTTACGAGCAGTACTTC,CASTLTSANRPYEQYF,TRBV28,TRBJ2-7,.,.
TGTGCCAGCTCATCCAACTACCCTGGCGACACCGGGGAGCTGTTTTTT,CASSSNYPGDTGELFF,TRBV18,TRBJ2-2,.,.
TGTGCCATCAGTGGAGAGGGGGCAACTAATGAAAAACTGTTTTTT,CAISGEGATNEKLFF,TRBV10-3,TRBJ1-4,.,.
TGCGCCAGCAGCTTAACGGGGTCGGGCACCGGGGAGCTGTTTTTT,CASSLTGSGTGELFF,TRBV5-1,TRBJ2-2,.,.
TGCAGCGTTGTGGGGGACAGCCTCTACAATGAGCAGTTCTTC,CSVVGDSLYNEQFF,TRBV29-1,TRBJ2-1,once,TRBD1
TGCGCCAGCAGCCAGGGGGCTCGGAAGGGGACGAACACTGAAGCTTTCTTT,CASSQGARKGTNTEAFF,TRBV4-1,TRBJ1-1,.,.
TGTGCCAGCAGTTACTCGCGGGGACAGGGGGGAGAGACCCAGTACTTC,CASSYSRGQGGETQYF,TRBV6-5,TRBJ2-5,once,TRBD1
TGTGCCAGCAGTGAAGGAAGGGGAGGGCACAATGAGCAGTTCTTC,CASSEGRGGHNEQFF,TRBV6-4,TRBJ2-1,.,TRBD2
TGTGCCAGCAGCTTGGGACTAGCGGCTTACAATGAGCAGTTCTTC,CASSLGLAAYNEQFF,TRBV5-6,TRBJ2-1,.,TRBD2
TGCGCCAGCAGCCAAGGACAGTCCACAGATACGCAGTATTTT,CASSQGQSTDTQYF,TRBV4-3,TRBJ2-3,.,.
TGTGCCAGCAGCCCCCTCAGCGTCGGCACCGGGGAGCTGTTTTTT,CASSPLSVGTGELFF,TRBV7-3,TRBJ2-2,.,.
TGTGCCAGCAGTTACACAACTTCGGGGTTCGAGACCCAGTACTTC,CASSYTTSGFETQYF,TRBV6-5,TRBJ2-5,.,.
TGTGCCAGTAGTATAGCGGGGGGCGCCCACTACTACGAGCAGTACTTC,CASSIAGGAHYYEQYF,TRBV19,TRBJ2-7,.,.
TGTGCCAGCACCACGGACAGCGCCGGGACCCAGTACTTC,CASTTDSAGTQYF,TRBV6-5,TRBJ2-5,.,.
TGTGCCAGCCGGGTGGACTTGAATTCACCCCTCCACTTT,CASRVDLNSPLHF,TRBV6-5,TRBJ1-6,.,.
TGCGCCAGCAGCCAAGTTTTGGAGCGGGAGAGTAACATTCAGTACTTC,CASSQVLERESNIQYF,TRBV4-1,TRBJ2-4,.,TRBD2
TGTGCCAGCTCACCGCCGACAGGTGGAGGGAACACCGGGGAGCTGTTTTTT,CASSPPTGGGNTGELFF,TRBV18,TRBJ2-2,once,.
TGTGCCAGCAGCGAAGGACAGGCTTCGGAGGAGACCCAGTACTTC,CASSEGQASEETQYF,TRBV11-3,TRBJ2-5,.,TRBD1
TGTGCCACCAGAGAGCTAGCGGGGGGAAGAGAGCAGTTCTTC,CATRELAGGREQFF,TRBV27,TRBJ2-1,.,TRBD2
TGTGCCAGCAGTTTATGGGAAAGGGGGCTCGGGGAAAAACTGTTTTTT,CASSLWERGLGEKLFF,TRBV28,TRBJ1-4,.,TRBD1
TGTGCCACCAGCAGTTCCCGGTTCCAAGAGACCCAGTACTTC,CATSSSRFQETQYF,TRBV15,TRBJ2-5,.,.
TGTGCCAGCGACAGGGGAAATTCACCCCTCCACTTT,CASDRGNSPLHF,TRBV28,TRBJ1-6,.,TRBD1
TGTGCCAGCAGTTACTCGGACGGGGGTCCCTACGAGCAGTACTTC,CASSYSDGGPYEQYF,TRBV6-5,TRBJ2-7,.,.
TGTGCCATCAGTGAGTCAGGCGGCGGTACAGGGGGCACGGCCGGGGAGCTGTTTTTT,CAISESGGGTGGTAGELFF,TRBV10-3,TRBJ2-2,.,TRBD1
TGTGCCAGCAGCTTGGCTTCTAGCTCTTTTTACAATGAGCAGTTCTTC,CASSLASSSFYNEQFF,TRBV5-6,TRBJ2-1,.,.
TGTGCCAGCACCCAGGGCGGGATGAATGAGCAGTTCTTC,CASTQGGMNEQFF,TRBV7-9,TRBJ2-1,.,.
TGCAGCGTTGAAGGCGCCCCGGGACAGGGTAGATATACGCAGTATTTT,CSVEGAPGQGRYTQYF,TRBV29-1,TRBJ2-3,few,TRBD1
TGTGCCAGCAGTCCCAACCTCGGGGGAGTTCCCCTTCTAGATACCTTC,CASSPNLGGVPLLDTF,TRBV28,TRBJ1-2,.,.
TGTGCCAGCAGCTTAGGGGAGAATGAGCAGTTCTTC,CASSLGENEQFF,TRBV7-9,TRBJ2-1,.,.
TGCGCCAGCAGCCAAGGCCGACCGGGACAGGGGAATCAGCCCCAGCATTTT,CASSQGRPGQGNQPQHF,TRBV4-1,TRBJ1-5,.,TRBD1
TGTGCCAGCAGCCCACCGGGACATAGTGAAAAACTGTTTTTT,CASSPPGHSEKLFF,TRBV28,TRBJ1-4,once,.
TGTGCCAGTAGTAATGGAGGACAGGCCGCGTACGAGCAGTACTTC,CASSNGGQAAYEQYF,TRBV19,TRBJ2-7,.,TRBD1
TGTGCCAGTAGTATCGGGTGGACAGATAGCAATCAGCCCCAGCATTTT,CASSIGWTDSNQPQHF,TRBV19,TRBJ1-5,.,.
TGTGCCAGCAGTTACTCGACAGGGGGAGCCTACGAGCAGTACTTC,CASSYSTGGAYEQYF,TRBV6-6,TRBJ2-7,.,TRBD1
TGTGCCAGCAGATCCAGTAGGACAGGCCTCTACGAGCAGTACTTC,CASRSSRTGLYEQYF,TRBV27,TRBJ2-7,.,TRBD1
TGCGCCAGCAGCTTGGCGGGACAGAACTATGGCTACACCTTC,CASSLAGQNYGYTF,TRBV5-1,TRBJ1-2,.,TRBD1
TGTGCCAGCAGTTTTTCGGATACGCAGTATTTT,CASSFSDTQYF,TRBV28,TRBJ2-3,.,.
TGTGCCAGCAGCGTAGCGGGGGAGAATGAGCAGTTCTTC,CASSVAGENEQFF,TRBV9,TRBJ2-1,.,.
TGTGCCAGCTCCTGGAGGGGCACTGAAGCTTTCTTT,CASSWRGTEAFF,TRBV18,TRBJ1-1,.,.
TGCGCCAGCAGCCAAGAAGAGAATATGGTCTCCAATCAGCCCCAGCATTTT,CASSQEENMVSNQPQHF,TRBV4-1,TRBJ1-5,.,.
TGTGCCAGCAGTTACTCGATGCGGGGCACTAGCAATCAGCCCCAGCATTTT,CASSYSMRGTSNQPQHF,TRBV6-2/TRBV6-3,TRBJ1-5,.,.
TGTGCCAGCAGACTAGCGGGAGGGACCTACAATGAGCAGTTCTTC,CASRLAGGTYNEQFF,TRBV6-5,TRBJ2-1,.,TRBD2
TGTGCCAGTAGCGACACTTACAATGAGCAGTTCTTC,CASSDTYNEQFF,TRBV19,TRBJ2-1,once,.
TGTGCCAGCAGCTTAAGTTCAGGGTTGTTCACTGAAGCTTTCTTT,CASSLSSGLFTEAFF,TRBV7-9,TRBJ1-1,.,.
TGTGCCAGCAGCCCCCCCGGTGGGACAGGGGCCCTCTATGGCTACACCTTC,CASSPPGGTGALYGYTF,TRBV21-1,TRBJ1-2,.,.
TGTGCCAGAAGCTTAGTCGGCTCGGGACAGGGAAACATTCAGTACTTC,CARSLVGSGQGNIQYF,TRBV7-5,TRBJ2-4,.,.